A single sample is the source of the 2 T cell receptor beta chains below, sequenced in a study of early T cells in non-severe SARS-CoV-2 infection. TCRdb used MiXCR to reprocess the 5' RACE reads, holding one entry per CDR3 protein. The profile shows 60,000 or so distinct CDR3 sequences, around 13% of them singletons. Sequenced sample: whole blood. These receptors all stem from an adult who was a healthcare worker with PCR-confirmed SARS-CoV-2 infection or an uninfected control (not recorded which).

This clonotype was recorded at least ten times. This chain links TRBV12-3 or TRBV12-4 with TRBJ1-6; D uncertain. The CDR3 is 14 amino acids. V lost 7 bases and J 8 bases, leaving 15 bases between the germline ends. CDR3 nucleotides: TGTGCCAGCACCCTTGGACCGGAGGATTCACCCCTCCACTTT. Its translation: CASTLGPEDSPLHF.

This clonotype was detected only a few times. This rearrangement joins TRBV18 to TRBJ1-1, with a tentative D call TRBD1 (6 bases). This CDR3 contains 14 residues. V shed 3 bases and J shed 8 bases, with 16 bases lying between them. The germline V gene encodes CDR1 KGHSH and CDR2 LQKENI. The CDR3 DNA follows: TGTGCCAGCTCACCGAATCCTCTGACAGGAGAAGCTTTCTTT. It codes for CASSPNPLTGEAFF.